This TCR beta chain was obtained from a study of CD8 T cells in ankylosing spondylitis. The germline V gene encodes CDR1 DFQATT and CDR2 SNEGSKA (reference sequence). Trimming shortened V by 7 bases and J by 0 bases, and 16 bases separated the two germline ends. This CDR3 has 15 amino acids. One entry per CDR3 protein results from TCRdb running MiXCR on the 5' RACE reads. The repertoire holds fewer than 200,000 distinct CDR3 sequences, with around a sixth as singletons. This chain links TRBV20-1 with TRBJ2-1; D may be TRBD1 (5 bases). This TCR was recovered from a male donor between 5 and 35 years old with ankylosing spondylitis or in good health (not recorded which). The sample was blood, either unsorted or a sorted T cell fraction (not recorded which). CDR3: CSGKRDSNSYNEQFF. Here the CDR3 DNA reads TGCAGTGGTAAACGAGACAGTAACTCCTACAATGAGCAGTTCTTC.